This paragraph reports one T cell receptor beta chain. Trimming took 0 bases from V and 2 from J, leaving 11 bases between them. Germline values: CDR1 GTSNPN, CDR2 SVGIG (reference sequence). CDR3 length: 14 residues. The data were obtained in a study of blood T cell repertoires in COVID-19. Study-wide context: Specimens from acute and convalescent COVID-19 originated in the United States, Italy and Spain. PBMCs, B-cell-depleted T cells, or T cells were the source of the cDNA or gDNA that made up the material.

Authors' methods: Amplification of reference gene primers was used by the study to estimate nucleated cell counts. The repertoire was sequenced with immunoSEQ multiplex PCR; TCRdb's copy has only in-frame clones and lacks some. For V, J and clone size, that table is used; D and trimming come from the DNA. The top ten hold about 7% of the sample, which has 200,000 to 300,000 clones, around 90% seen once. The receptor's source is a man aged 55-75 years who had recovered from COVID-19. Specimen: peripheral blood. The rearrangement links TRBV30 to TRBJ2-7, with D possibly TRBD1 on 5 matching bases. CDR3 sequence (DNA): TGTGCCTGGAGTGTCTCTGGCAGGGCCTACGAGCAGTACGTC. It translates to CAWSVSGRAYEQYV.